A selection of T cell receptor beta chains follows, all from one sample in a study of T cell changes during pregnancy in multiple sclerosis. Some clones are missing from TCRdb's copy, which holds only in-frame ones; the method was immunoSEQ multiplex PCR. Of fewer than 70,000 clones listed, 92% are singletons. The sample was CD8+ T cells from peripheral blood mononuclear cells, taken in the third trimester of pregnancy. The receptors were gathered from a female donor in good health, enrolled as a control in a pregnancy study. The CDR3 runs from the conserved cysteine through the conserved F or W. Fields, in order: J gene, D gene, V gene, CDR3 DNA, CDR3 protein. The D gene is left open where the match is weak.

>TRBJ2-3|TRBD2|TRBV7-3
TGTGCCAGCAGCTACTTAGCGGGGGGGGGAGATACGCAGTATTTT
CASSYLAGGGDTQYF
>TRBJ1-2|NA|TRBV9
TGTGCCAGCAGCGTAGCCCGGGAGGTCTTCGGGGATGGCTACACCTTC
CASSVAREVFGDGYTF
>TRBJ2-5|TRBD2|TRBV10-2
TGCGCCAGCAGGGATCGGGGGGAAGAGACCCAGTACTTC
CASRDRGEETQYF
>TRBJ2-7|NA|TRBV4-3
TGCGCCAGCAGCCAAGTTACAGGAGACGAGCAGTACTTC
CASSQVTGDEQYF
>TRBJ2-3|TRBD1|TRBV7-9
TGTGCCAGCAGCTTTACAGGGGGAGCAGATACGCAGTATTTT
CASSFTGGADTQYF
>TRBJ2-7|TRBD2|TRBV7-2
TGTGCCAGCAGCCCGGGACTAGCGGGCTACGAGCAGTACTTC
CASSPGLAGYEQYF
>TRBJ1-1|NA|TRBV7-8
TGTGCCAGCAGCTGGAGTGGTGGCACTGAAGCTTTCTTT
CASSWSGGTEAFF
>TRBJ1-1|TRBD1|TRBV10-3
TGTGCCATCAGTTCCTGGACAGGCGAGAACACTGAAGCTTTCTTT
CAISSWTGENTEAFF
>TRBJ2-7|NA|TRBV4-1
TGCGCCAGCAGCCAAGTCACAGGGTCCTACGAGCAGTACTTC
CASSQVTGSYEQYF
>TRBJ2-7|NA|TRBV7-9
TGTGCCAGCAGCTTAGTGTCGGGGGGCTATTACGAGCAGTACTTC
CASSLVSGGYYEQYF
>TRBJ1-2|TRBD1|TRBV7-3
TGTGCCAGCAGTTATTCCGGGACAGGCGCCGGCTACACCTTC
CASSYSGTGAGYTF
>TRBJ2-2|NA|TRBV4-1
TGCGCCAGCAGCCCGACAGTTAACACCGGGGAGCTGTTTTTT
CASSPTVNTGELFF
>TRBJ1-1|NA|TRBV9
TGTGCCAGCAGCGTACTAAGCGGGAACACTGAAGCTTTCTTT
CASSVLSGNTEAFF